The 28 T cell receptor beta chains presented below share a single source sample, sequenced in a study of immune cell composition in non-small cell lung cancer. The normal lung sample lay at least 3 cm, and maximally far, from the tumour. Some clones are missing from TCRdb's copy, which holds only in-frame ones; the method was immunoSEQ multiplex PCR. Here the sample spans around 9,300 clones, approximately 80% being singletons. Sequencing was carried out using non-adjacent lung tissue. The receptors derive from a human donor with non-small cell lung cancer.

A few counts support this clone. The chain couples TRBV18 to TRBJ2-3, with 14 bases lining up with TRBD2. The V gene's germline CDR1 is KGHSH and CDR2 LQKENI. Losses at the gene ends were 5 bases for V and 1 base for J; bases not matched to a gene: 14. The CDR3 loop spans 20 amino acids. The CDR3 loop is CASSVTPRLAGGPGTDTQYF. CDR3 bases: TGTGCCAGCTCAGTCACCCCGCGACTAGCGGGAGGGCCAGGCACAGATACGCAGTATTTT.

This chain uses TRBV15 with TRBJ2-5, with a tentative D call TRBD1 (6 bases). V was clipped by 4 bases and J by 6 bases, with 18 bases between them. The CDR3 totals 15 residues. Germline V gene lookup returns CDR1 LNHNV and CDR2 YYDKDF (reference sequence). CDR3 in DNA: TGTGCCACCAGCACTCAAACAGGGCTCGTGAAGACCCAGTACTTC. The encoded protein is CATSTQTGLVKTQYF.

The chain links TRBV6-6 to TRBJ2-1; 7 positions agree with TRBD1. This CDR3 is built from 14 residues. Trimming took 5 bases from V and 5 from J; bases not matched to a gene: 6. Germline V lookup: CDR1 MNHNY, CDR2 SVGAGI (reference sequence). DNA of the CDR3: TGTGCCAGCAGTCGACAGGGTTCGGACAATGAGCAGTTCTTC. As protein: CASSRQGSDNEQFF.

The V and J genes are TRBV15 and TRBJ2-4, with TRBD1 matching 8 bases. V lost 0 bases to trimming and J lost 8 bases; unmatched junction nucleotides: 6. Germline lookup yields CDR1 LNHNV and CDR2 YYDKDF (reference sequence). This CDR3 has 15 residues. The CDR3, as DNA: TGTGCCACCAGCAGAGAGACGCACAGGGGGGACATTCAGTACTTC. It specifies CATSRETHRGDIQYF.

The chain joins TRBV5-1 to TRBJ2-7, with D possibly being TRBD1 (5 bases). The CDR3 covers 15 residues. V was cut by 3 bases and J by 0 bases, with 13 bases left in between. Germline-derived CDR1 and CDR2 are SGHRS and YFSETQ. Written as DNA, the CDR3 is TGCGCCAGCAGCTCGGCGACAGTCACCTCCTACGAGCAGTACTTC. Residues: CASSSATVTSYEQYF.

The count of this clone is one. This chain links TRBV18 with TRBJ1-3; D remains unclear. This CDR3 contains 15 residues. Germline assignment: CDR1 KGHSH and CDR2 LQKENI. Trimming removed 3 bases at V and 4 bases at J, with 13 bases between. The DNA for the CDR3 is TGTGCCAGCTCACCCACTTCCGTATGGGGAAACACCATATATTTT. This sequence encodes CASSPTSVWGNTIYF.

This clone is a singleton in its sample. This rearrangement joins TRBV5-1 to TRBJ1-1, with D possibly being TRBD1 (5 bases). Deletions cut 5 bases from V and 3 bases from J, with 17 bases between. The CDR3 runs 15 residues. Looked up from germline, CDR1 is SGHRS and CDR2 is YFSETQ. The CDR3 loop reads CASSWTTRLDTEAFF. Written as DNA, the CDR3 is TGCGCCAGCAGTTGGACAACTCGGTTGGACACTGAAGCTTTCTTT.

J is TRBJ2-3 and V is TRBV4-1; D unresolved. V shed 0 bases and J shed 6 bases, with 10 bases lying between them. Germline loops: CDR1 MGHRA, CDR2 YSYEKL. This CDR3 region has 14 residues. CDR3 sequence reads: CASSQEQPRDTQYF. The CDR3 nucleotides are TGCGCCAGCAGCCAAGAACAACCCCGGGATACGCAGTATTTT.

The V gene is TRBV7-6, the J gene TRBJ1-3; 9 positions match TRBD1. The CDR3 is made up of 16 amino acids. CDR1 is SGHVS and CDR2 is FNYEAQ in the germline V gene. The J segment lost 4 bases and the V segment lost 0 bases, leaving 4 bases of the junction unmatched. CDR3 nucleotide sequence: TGTGCCAGCAGCTTAGCTGGGACAGGGTCGGGAAACACCATATATTTT. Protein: CASSLAGTGSGNTIYF.

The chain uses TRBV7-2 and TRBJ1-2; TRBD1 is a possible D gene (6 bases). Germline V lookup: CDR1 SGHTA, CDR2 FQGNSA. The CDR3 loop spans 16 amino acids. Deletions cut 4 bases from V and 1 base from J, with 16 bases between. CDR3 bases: TGTGCCAGCAGCTCAGCTAACAGGGCAGATAACTATGGCTACACCTTC. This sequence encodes CASSSANRADNYGYTF.

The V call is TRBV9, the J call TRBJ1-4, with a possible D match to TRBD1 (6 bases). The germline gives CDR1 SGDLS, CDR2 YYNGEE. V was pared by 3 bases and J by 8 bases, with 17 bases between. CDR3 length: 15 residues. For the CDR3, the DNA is TGTGCCAGCAGCGCATACGGGACATTCGAAGAAAAACTGTTTTTT. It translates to CASSAYGTFEEKLFF.

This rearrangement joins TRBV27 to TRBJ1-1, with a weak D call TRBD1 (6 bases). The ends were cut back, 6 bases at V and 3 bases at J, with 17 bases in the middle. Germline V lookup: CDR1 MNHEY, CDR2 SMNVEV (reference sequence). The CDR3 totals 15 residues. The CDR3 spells CASSRPGTGYTEAFF. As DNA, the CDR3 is TGTGCCAGCAGCCGACCCGGCACAGGGTACACTGAAGCTTTCTTT.

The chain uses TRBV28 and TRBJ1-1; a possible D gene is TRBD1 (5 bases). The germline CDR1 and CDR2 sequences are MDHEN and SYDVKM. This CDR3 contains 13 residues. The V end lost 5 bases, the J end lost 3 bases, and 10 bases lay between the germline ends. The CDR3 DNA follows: TGTGCCAGCAGTCCTGACAGACACACTGAAGCTTTCTTT. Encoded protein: CASSPDRHTEAFF.

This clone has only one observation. CDR3 sequence (DNA): TGTGCCAGCAGCTTGGGGCAGGGTGGATGGAATGAGCAGTTCTTC. It codes for CASSLGQGGWNEQFF. The rearrangement links TRBV5-4 to TRBJ2-1, with a possible D match to TRBD1 (5 bases). V shed 0 bases and J shed 7 bases, with 14 bases lying between them. Germline lookup yields CDR1 SGHNT and CDR2 YYREEE (reference sequence). There are 15 residues in the CDR3.

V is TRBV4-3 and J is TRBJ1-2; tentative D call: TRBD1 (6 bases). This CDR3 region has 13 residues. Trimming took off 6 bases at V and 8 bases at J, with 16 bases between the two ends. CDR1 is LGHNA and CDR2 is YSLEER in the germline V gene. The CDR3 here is CASSQSGVTGYTF. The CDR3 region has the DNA TGCGCCAGCAGTCAATCAGGGGTGACCGGCTACACCTTC.

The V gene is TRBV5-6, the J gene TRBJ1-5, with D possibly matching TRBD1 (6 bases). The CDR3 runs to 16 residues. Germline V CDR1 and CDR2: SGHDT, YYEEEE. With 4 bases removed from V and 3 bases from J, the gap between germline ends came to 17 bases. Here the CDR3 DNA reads TGTGCCAGCAGCCAAACAGGGAATTTGAACAATCAGCCCCAGCATTTT. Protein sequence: CASSQTGNLNNQPQHF.

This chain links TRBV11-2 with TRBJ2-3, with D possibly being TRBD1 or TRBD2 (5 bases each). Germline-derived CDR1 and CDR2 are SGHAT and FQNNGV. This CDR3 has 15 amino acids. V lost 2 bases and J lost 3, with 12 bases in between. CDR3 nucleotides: TGTGCCAGCAGCTTACGGGGTGCAGGGACAGATACGCAGTATTTT. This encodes CASSLRGAGTDTQYF.

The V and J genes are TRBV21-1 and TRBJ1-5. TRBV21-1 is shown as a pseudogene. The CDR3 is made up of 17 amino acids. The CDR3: CASSKNAQKGGNQPQHF. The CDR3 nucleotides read TGTGCCAGCAGCAAAAATGCCCAAAAGGGTGGGAATCAGCCCCAGCATTTT.

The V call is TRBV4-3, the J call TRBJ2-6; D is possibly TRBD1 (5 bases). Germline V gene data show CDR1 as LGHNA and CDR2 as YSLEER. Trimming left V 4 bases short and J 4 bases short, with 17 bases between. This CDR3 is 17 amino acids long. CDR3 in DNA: TGCGCCAGCAGCCTCACCAGGTCAGGGTCCGGGGCCAACGTCCTGACTTTC. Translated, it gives CASSLTRSGSGANVLTF.

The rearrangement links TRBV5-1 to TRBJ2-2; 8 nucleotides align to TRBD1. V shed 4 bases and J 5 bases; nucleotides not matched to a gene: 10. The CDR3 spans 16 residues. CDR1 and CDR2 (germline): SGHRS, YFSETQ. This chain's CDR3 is CASSLQTGVRTGELFF. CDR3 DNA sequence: TGCGCCAGCAGCCTCCAGACAGGGGTTAGGACCGGGGAGCTGTTTTTT.

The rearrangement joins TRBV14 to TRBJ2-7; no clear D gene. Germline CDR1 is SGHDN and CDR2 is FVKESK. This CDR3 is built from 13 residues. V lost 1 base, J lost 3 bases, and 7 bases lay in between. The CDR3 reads CASSQVLGYEQYF. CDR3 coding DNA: TGTGCCAGCAGCCAAGTACTGGGCTACGAGCAGTACTTC.

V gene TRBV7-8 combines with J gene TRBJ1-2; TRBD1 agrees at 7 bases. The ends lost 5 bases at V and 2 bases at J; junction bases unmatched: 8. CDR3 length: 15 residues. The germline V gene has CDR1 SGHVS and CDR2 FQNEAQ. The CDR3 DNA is TGTGCCAGCAGCCTAGGTACAGGGGCCAACTATGGCTACACCTTC. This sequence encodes CASSLGTGANYGYTF. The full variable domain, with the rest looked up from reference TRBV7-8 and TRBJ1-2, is GAGVSQSPRYKVAKRGQDVALRCDPISGHVSLFWYQQALGQGPEFLTYFQNEAQLDKSGLPSDRFFAERPEGSVSTLKIQRTQQEDSAVYLCASSLGTGANYGYTFGSGTRLTVV.

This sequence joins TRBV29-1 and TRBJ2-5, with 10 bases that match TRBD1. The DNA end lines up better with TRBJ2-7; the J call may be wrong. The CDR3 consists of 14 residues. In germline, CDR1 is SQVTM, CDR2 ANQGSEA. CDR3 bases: TGCAGCGTTTCGGGACAGGGGTCCTCCTACGAGCAGTACTTC. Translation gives CSVSGQGSSYEQYF.

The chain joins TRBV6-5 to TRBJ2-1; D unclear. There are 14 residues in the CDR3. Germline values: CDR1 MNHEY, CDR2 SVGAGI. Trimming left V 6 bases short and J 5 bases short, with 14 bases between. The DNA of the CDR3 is TGTGCCAGCAGGCAAACCGGGCGAAACAATGAGCAGTTCTTC. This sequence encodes CASRQTGRNNEQFF.

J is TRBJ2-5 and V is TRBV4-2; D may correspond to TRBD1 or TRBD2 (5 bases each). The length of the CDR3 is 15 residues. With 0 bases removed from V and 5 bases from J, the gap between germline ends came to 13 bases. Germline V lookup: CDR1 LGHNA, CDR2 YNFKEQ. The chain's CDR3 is CASSQDEGPRETQYF. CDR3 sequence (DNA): TGTGCCAGCAGCCAAGACGAGGGGCCGAGGGAGACCCAGTACTTC.

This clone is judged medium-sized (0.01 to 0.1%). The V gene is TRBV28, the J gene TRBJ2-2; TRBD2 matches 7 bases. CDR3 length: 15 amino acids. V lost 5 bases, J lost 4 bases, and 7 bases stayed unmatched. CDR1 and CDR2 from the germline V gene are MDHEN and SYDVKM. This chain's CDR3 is CASSLSGDLTGELFF. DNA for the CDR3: TGTGCCAGCAGTCTGAGCGGGGACCTCACCGGGGAGCTGTTTTTT.

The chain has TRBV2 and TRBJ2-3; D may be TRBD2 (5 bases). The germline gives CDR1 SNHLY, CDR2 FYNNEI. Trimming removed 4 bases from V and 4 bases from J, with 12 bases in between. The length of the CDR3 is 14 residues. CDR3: CASSGELRPDTQYF. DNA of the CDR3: TGTGCCAGCAGTGGGGAGTTAAGGCCAGATACGCAGTATTTT.

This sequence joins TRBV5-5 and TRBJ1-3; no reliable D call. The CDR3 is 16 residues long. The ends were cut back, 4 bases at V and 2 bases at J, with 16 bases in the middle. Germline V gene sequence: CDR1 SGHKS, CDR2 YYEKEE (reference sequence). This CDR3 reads CASSILAGSPGNTIYF. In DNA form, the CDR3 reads TGTGCCAGCAGCATACTAGCCGGGTCCCCTGGAAACACCATATATTTT.